This TCR beta chain was captured by sequencing in a study of Ad26.COV2.S vaccination and SARS-CoV-2 variants. Study summary: The study gave Ad26.COV2.S intramuscularly, once or twice 56 days apart.

Indicated treatment: some 20 received Ad26.COV2.S at low or high dose, single or two shots; 5 received placebo; per-sample allocation not given. Specimens were obtained on day 63 following the first vaccine or placebo injection. V was clipped by 3 bases and J by 2 bases, with 1 base between them. Germline loops: CDR1 KGHSH, CDR2 LQKENI. The CDR3 sequence is 12 residues long. This clone was observed a few times. The sample contains more than one DNA sequence encoding this CDR3. Assay used: immunoSEQ multiplex PCR; TCRdb lists only in-frame clones, some missing. This sample has about 440,000 clones, with around nine tenths found just once.

The sequence came from a person between 18 and 65 years old who received the Ad26.COV2.S COVID-19 vaccine or a placebo. The material was peripheral blood, obtained in a trial of Ad26.COV2.S vaccine versus placebo. The chain uses TRBV18 and TRBJ2-2, with unresolved D. CDR3 bases: TGTGCCAGCTCACCTAACACCGGGGAGCTGTTTTTT. Protein product: CASSPNTGELFF.